This T cell receptor (beta chain) emerged from a study of OX40 agonist ivuxolimab in advanced cancers. Study conclusions and caveats: Relative to CD4+, CD8+ T cells held more expanded clones on average.

TCRdb's copy holds only in-frame clones and misses some; the assay was immunoSEQ multiplex PCR. The profile shows some 22,000 clones, around 73% of them singletons. At least ten counts were recorded for this clone. Antigen: not known. The source material was CD4+ or CD8+ T cells sorted from blood, sampled in a trial of the OX40 agonist ivuxolimab. The receptor's source is an adult with an advanced solid tumor such as melanoma, head and neck, liver or kidney cancer.

DNA of the CDR3: TGTGCCAGCAGTTTAACTTCTAGCTCCTACAATGAGCAGTTCTTC. Its protein is CASSLTSSSYNEQFF. The rearrangement joins TRBV28 to TRBJ2-1; no definite D call. The CDR3 runs 15 residues. Trimming shortened V by 2 bases and J by 0 bases, and 8 bases separated the two germline ends. CDR1 MDHEN and CDR2 SYDVKM come from the germline V gene.